This entry is about one T cell receptor beta chain. It has no known antigen specificity. The input lacks base qualities; no much larger clone sits a single base away. Trimming leaves V shorter by 5 bases and J shorter by 4 bases, with the junction holding 5 bases beyond the gene matches. CDR1 and CDR2 were assigned from the germline V gene as SGHVS and FNYEAQ. The CDR3 sequence holds 16 residues, the cysteine and phenylalanine included. Only the CDR3 region is kept as DNA, spanning 48 bases read in frame from base 1. This record belongs to a study of T cell changes during pregnancy in multiple sclerosis (dated 2019 in TCRdb). Background on the whole study: The study looked at changes in the T cell repertoire across pregnancy in women with multiple sclerosis.

Library generation was performed with the immunoSEQ multiplex PCR assay. The clones in this table, taken by TCRdb from immuneACCESS, are in-frame only. Not every clone is retained; where verified, under half of the shortfall comes from an unresolved V gene, and the cause of the rest is unknown. This sample gives roughly 29,000 clones in total; about 91% of them show up just once. Approximately 6.8% of the sample rests with the top ten. This chain is built from TRBV7-6 and TRBJ2-3; the central 14 bases match TRBD2. The input for sequencing was CD8+ T cells from peripheral blood mononuclear cells, taken after pregnancy. The clonotype was recovered from a female donor with multiple sclerosis, enrolled in a pregnancy study. Here is the DNA: TGTGCCAGCAGCGCGACTAGCGGGAGGGCCGCAGATACGCAGTATTTT. Translated, it gives CASSATSGRAADTQYF.